This is a list of T cell receptor beta chains from one sample in a study of cytomegalovirus exposure and HLA in healthy donors. The method was immunoSEQ multiplex PCR; TCRdb's version includes in-frame clones alone and lacks a portion of them. The sample holds 110,000 or so clones, roughly 80% seen once. The sequenced sample consisted of PBMCs. Receptors were obtained from a young man in good health and CMV-seropositive. Each CDR3 is given with its conserved first and last residue. D genes are given only for firm matches. Clone size is given for some rows only: seen once, a few or many times, or a class if the clone is expanded.

D	size	J	V	CDR3	DNA
TRBD1	-	TRBJ2-7	TRBV5-1	CASRQGVSGYEQYF	TGCGCCAGCAGACAGGGGGTATCGGGTTACGAGCAGTACTTC
TRBD1	-	TRBJ1-6	TRBV7-2	CASSPGQGNSPLHF	TGTGCCAGCAGTCCCGGACAGGGAAATTCACCCCTCCACTTT
-	-	TRBJ2-5	TRBV6-1	CASSERTGPETQYF	TGTGCCAGCAGTGAACGGACTGGCCCCGAGACCCAGTACTTC
TRBD2	-	TRBJ2-1	TRBV29-1	CSAPLGSRLAGGLNEQFF	TGCAGCGCTCCCCTCGGCAGCAGACTAGCGGGGGGGCTGAATGAGCAGTTCTTC
TRBD2	-	TRBJ2-7	TRBV4-2	CASSRQTSGGSEQYF	TGTGCCAGCAGCCGACAGACTAGCGGGGGTAGCGAGCAGTACTTC
TRBD2	-	TRBJ2-2	TRBV4-1	CASSLRLAGGPGELFF	TGCGCCAGCAGCCTTCGACTAGCGGGGGGGCCCGGGGAGCTGTTTTTT
-	-	TRBJ2-1	TRBV19	CASSIGADNEQFF	TGTGCCAGTAGTATAGGGGCTGACAATGAGCAGTTCTTC
-	once	TRBJ1-5	TRBV4-1	CASSQGGGDSNQPQHF	TGCGCCAGCAGCCAAGGCGGTGGAGACAGCAATCAGCCCCAGCATTTT
-	-	TRBJ1-2	TRBV4-2	CASSPTKLHGYTF	TGTGCCAGCAGTCCGACAAAGTTACATGGCTACACCTTC
TRBD1	-	TRBJ2-2	TRBV10-2	CASSLDRGRTGELFF	TGCGCCAGCAGCCTCGACAGGGGGCGAACCGGGGAGCTGTTTTTT
TRBD1	-	TRBJ2-7	TRBV9	CASSLGTDISYEQYF	TGTGCCAGCAGCCTTGGGACAGACATTTCCTACGAGCAGTACTTC
-	-	TRBJ1-1	TRBV4-1	CASSQERGRENTEAFF	TGCGCCAGCAGCCAAGAGCGCGGCAGGGAAAACACTGAAGCTTTCTTT
-	-	TRBJ1-4	TRBV7-9	CASSLVRSATNEKLFF	TGTGCCAGCAGCTTAGTGAGGTCAGCGACTAATGAAAAACTGTTTTTT
-	few	TRBJ1-1	TRBV4-2	CASSQEGHLTEAFF	TGTGCCAGCAGCCAAGAGGGACACCTCACTGAAGCTTTCTTT
-	-	TRBJ2-7	TRBV28	CASSLSQAIGEQYF	TGTGCCAGCAGTTTATCACAGGCGATCGGGGAGCAGTACTTC
-	-	TRBJ1-4	TRBV4-2	CASSHSGGQDEKLFF	TGTGCCAGCAGCCACTCGGGGGGCCAAGATGAAAAACTGTTTTTT
TRBD2	once	TRBJ2-2	TRBV5-1	CASSPGTSGGQVTGELFF	TGCGCCAGCAGCCCCGGGACTAGCGGGGGGCAGGTCACCGGGGAGCTGTTTTTT
TRBD2	-	TRBJ2-7	TRBV5-1	CASSGTSGRREQYF	TGCGCCAGTTCCGGGACTAGCGGACGGCGCGAGCAGTACTTC
TRBD2	-	TRBJ2-1	TRBV2	CASRGGRGAAYNEQFF	TGTGCCAGCAGGGGGGGGCGGGGGGCCGCCTACAATGAGCAGTTCTTC
TRBD1	-	TRBJ1-6	TRBV5-4	CASSLDRGNSPLHF	TGTGCCAGCAGCTTAGACAGGGGTAATTCACCCCTCCACTTT
TRBD1	-	TRBJ1-2	TRBV30	CAWSSQTGVANYGYTF	TGTGCCTGGAGTTCCCAAACAGGGGTAGCTAACTATGGCTACACCTTC
TRBD2	-	TRBJ2-7	TRBV7-6	CASSPGGGEWGSSWEQYF	TGTGCCAGCAGCCCGGGAGGAGGGGAATGGGGTTCCTCCTGGGAGCAGTACTTC
-	-	TRBJ1-1	TRBV4-1	CASSPDSYEAFF	TGCGCCAGCTCACCGGACTCATATGAAGCTTTCTTT
-	-	TRBJ1-5	TRBV27	CASSPRGGYNQPQHF	TGTGCCAGCAGCCCGAGGGGGGGCTATAATCAGCCCCAGCATTTT
-	-	TRBJ1-4	TRBV6-1	CASSDNTLFF	TGTGCCAGCAGTGACAACACCCTCTTTTTT
-	once	TRBJ1-2	TRBV6-5	CASSSDGGDVGGYTF	TGTGCCAGCAGTTCCGATGGGGGCGACGTGGGTGGCTACACCTTC
TRBD2	-	TRBJ2-1	TRBV11-2	CASSSKRGAYNEQFF	TGTGCCAGCAGCTCGAAGCGGGGAGCTTACAATGAGCAGTTCTTC
TRBD1	-	TRBJ1-1	TRBV10-3	CAISPTGPEAFF	TGTGCCATCAGCCCGACAGGGCCTGAAGCTTTCTTT
TRBD1	few	TRBJ1-5	TRBV5-6	CASSFGQGSSGQPQHF	TGTGCCAGCAGCTTTGGACAGGGGTCTTCTGGTCAGCCCCAGCATTTT
-	-	TRBJ1-1	TRBV5-1	CASSFGGRENTEAFF	TGCGCCAGCAGCTTCGGGGGGAGGGAGAACACTGAAGCTTTCTTT
-	-	TRBJ2-7	TRBV14	CASSHQYPYEQYF	TGTGCCAGCAGCCATCAGTATCCCTACGAGCAGTACTTC
TRBD1	-	TRBJ1-6	TRBV5-4	CASSHRGNSPLHF	TGTGCCAGCAGCCACAGGGGTAATTCACCCCTCCACTTT
TRBD1	-	TRBJ1-2	TRBV27	CASSWDRDNYGYTF	TGTGCCAGCAGTTGGGACAGGGATAACTATGGCTACACCTTC
-	few	TRBJ1-6	TRBV2	CASRSESGSPLHF	TGTGCCAGCAGGTCAGAGTCGGGGTCACCCCTCCACTTT
TRBD1	-	TRBJ1-2	TRBV4-1	CASSPGTGQGAGGYTF	TGCGCCAGCAGCCCAGGGACGGGACAGGGGGCGGGAGGCTACACCTTC
-	-	TRBJ2-1	TRBV4-1	CASSQPGEDEQFF	TGCGCCAGCAGCCAGCCGGGAGAGGATGAGCAGTTCTTC
-	-	TRBJ1-5	TRBV5-1	CASSLAGGDQPQHF	TGCGCCAGCAGCTTGGCCGGGGGAGATCAGCCCCAGCATTTT
TRBD1	once	TRBJ2-2	TRBV7-9	CASTAAGQGAAGELFF	TGTGCCAGCACCGCGGCGGGACAGGGGGCCGCCGGGGAGCTGTTTTTT
-	-	TRBJ1-1	TRBV6-5	CASSFFPTGNTEAFF	TGTGCCAGCAGTTTTTTTCCGACAGGGAACACTGAAGCTTTCTTT
-	-	TRBJ1-2	TRBV6-5	CASSYSSGGAIGGYTF	TGTGCCAGCAGTTACTCGAGTGGGGGGGCAATCGGTGGCTACACCTTC
-	-	TRBJ1-5	TRBV21-1	CASSKRGQNQPQHF	TGTGCCAGCAGCAAGAGGGGACAGAATCAGCCCCAGCATTTT
-	-	TRBJ1-3	TRBV6-4	CASKLSGNTIYF	TGTGCCAGCAAATTATCTGGAAACACCATATATTTT
-	few	TRBJ2-6	TRBV5-1	CASSPTGGSGANVLTF	TGCGCCAGCAGCCCTACCGGCGGGTCTGGGGCCAACGTCCTGACTTTC
TRBD1	-	TRBJ2-5	TRBV15	CATSRKWTGPQETQYF	TGTGCCACCAGCAGGAAATGGACAGGCCCCCAAGAGACCCAGTACTTC
TRBD1	once	TRBJ2-7	TRBV4-3	CASSHIRTGQCNEQYF	TGCGCCAGCAGCCACATTAGGACAGGGCAGTGTAACGAGCAGTACTTC
-	few	TRBJ1-4	TRBV5-1	CASSLSAATNEKLFF	TGCGCCAGCAGCTTGAGCGCTGCAACTAATGAAAAACTGTTTTTT